This T cell receptor beta chain comes out of a study of OX40 agonist ivuxolimab in advanced cancers. Autoimmune disease history or systemic immunosuppression excluded patients. CDR3 length: 10 residues. CDR1 MNHNS and CDR2 SASEGT come from the germline V gene. V was shortened by 5 bases and J by 4 bases, with 2 bases between the two germline ends. A remark on this clone: The antigen is undetermined.

Study-level results: CD8+ T cells averaged more expanded clones than CD4+. Not determined was the antigen specificity of the expanded peripheral T cells.

Sequenced by immunoSEQ multiplex PCR; TCRdb stores in-frame clones only, minus some. Of tens of thousands of clones in the sample, more than 80% were seen once. Sequencing was performed on CD4+ or CD8+ T cells sorted from blood, taken in a trial of the OX40 agonist ivuxolimab. This sequence originates from an adult with an advanced solid tumor such as melanoma, head and neck, liver or kidney cancer. V and J are TRBV6-1 and TRBJ1-2; D remains unclear. CDR3 amino acids: CASSLYGYTF. CDR3 sequence (DNA): TGTGCCAGCAGTCTCTATGGCTACACCTTC.